This entry lists 26 T cell receptor beta chains sequenced from one sample in a study of T cell changes during pregnancy in multiple sclerosis. Repertoires were generated with immunoSEQ multiplex PCR, while TCRdb's copy carries only in-frame clones and drops some. In the table there are fewer than 85,000 clones, 90% to 95% of which are singletons. This sample comprised peripheral blood, obtained in the second trimester of pregnancy. The receptor set was obtained from a female donor with multiple sclerosis, enrolled in a pregnancy study.

J is TRBJ2-5 and V is TRBV5-4, with 9 bases identical to TRBD1. The CDR3 is 13 amino acids. Germline trimming cut 7 bases from V and 4 bases from J; bases unmatched to any gene: 5. In germline, CDR1 is SGHNT, CDR2 YYREEE (reference sequence). The CDR3 protein is CASLGQGGETQYF. Here the CDR3 DNA reads TGTGCCAGCTTGGGACAGGGCGGAGAGACCCAGTACTTC. The whole variable domain, filled in from reference TRBV5-4 and TRBJ2-5, reads ETGVTQSPTHLIKTRGQQVTLRCSSQSGHNTVSWYQQALGQGPQFIFQYYREEENGRGNFPPRFSGLQFPNYSSELNVNALELDDSALYLCASLGQGGETQYFGPGTRLLVL.

V usage is TRBV6-5 and J usage is TRBJ1-2; maybe TRBD1 (5 bases). V was shortened by 0 bases and J by 4 bases, with 9 bases between the two germline ends. Germline V gene lookup returns CDR1 MNHEY and CDR2 SVGAGI. The CDR3 has 14 residues. The chain's CDR3 is CASSYSQGGYGYTF. CDR3 coding DNA: TGTGCCAGCAGTTACTCGCAGGGCGGCTATGGCTACACCTTC.

This chain joins TRBV27 and TRBJ2-7; 13 nucleotides line up with TRBD2. J lost 6 bases, V lost 4 bases, and 12 bases had no gene match. CDR3 length: 17 residues. Germline lookup yields CDR1 MNHEY and CDR2 SMNVEV (reference sequence). The CDR3 nucleotides read TGTGCCAGCAGTTCCACCATAACTAGCGGGAGGGTGAGCGAGCAGTACTTC. It encodes CASSSTITSGRVSEQYF.

The chain links TRBV28 to TRBJ2-2; D ambiguous. Germline CDR1 is MDHEN and CDR2 is SYDVKM. The CDR3 totals 11 residues. V lost 7 bases to trimming and J lost 6 bases, with 6 bases between them. Written as DNA, the CDR3 is TGTGCCAGCAATCAGGCCGGGGAGCTGTTTTTT. As protein: CASNQAGELFF.

The J gene is TRBJ2-7, the V gene TRBV5-1; 7 bases line up with TRBD1. The germline V gene encodes CDR1 SGHRS and CDR2 YFSETQ. V trimming: 0 bases; J trimming: 1 base; junction bases outside the gene matches: 4. This CDR3 is built from 15 residues. The DNA of the CDR3 is TGCGCCAGCAGCTTGGCTCCGACAGGGTCCTACGAGCAGTACTTC. It encodes CASSLAPTGSYEQYF. Together with reference TRBV5-1 and TRBJ2-7, the CDR3 gives the full variable domain: KAGVTQTPRYLIKTRGQQVTLSCSPISGHRSVSWYQQTPGQGLQFLFEYFSETQRNKGNFPGRFSGRQFSNSRSEMNVSTLELGDSALYLCASSLAPTGSYEQYFGPGTRLTVT.

The J gene is TRBJ2-1, the V gene TRBV7-9; the D gene is possibly TRBD1 (6 bases). V lost 5 bases, J lost 3 bases, and 14 bases lay in between. CDR1 is SEHNR and CDR2 is FQNEAQ in the germline V gene (reference sequence). The CDR3 totals 15 residues. The DNA for the CDR3 is TGTGCCAGCAGCCCCTCAGAAGGGGGCTACAATGAGCAGTTCTTC. This encodes CASSPSEGGYNEQFF.

The V and J genes are TRBV5-4 and TRBJ2-5; TRBD1 agrees at 9 bases. In germline, CDR1 is SGHNT, CDR2 YYREEE (reference sequence). V gave up 4 bases and J gave up 1 base; unmatched junction bases: 5. The CDR3 sequence is 15 residues long. In DNA, the CDR3 is TGTGCCAGCAGCCCGGACAGGGGATTCCAAGAGACCCAGTACTTC. Amino acids: CASSPDRGFQETQYF.

The chain combines TRBV4-1 with TRBJ1-1, with 8 bases lining up with TRBD1. In germline, CDR1 is MGHRA, CDR2 YSYEKL. The V and J ends lost 4 bases and 1 base, in that order; junction bases with no gene match: 8. This CDR3 spans 16 amino acids. CDR3 sequence: CASSRLTGDRNTEAFF. CDR3 coding DNA: TGCGCCAGCAGCCGCCTGACAGGGGATAGGAACACTGAAGCTTTCTTT.

The V and J genes are TRBV18 and TRBJ1-4; 8 nucleotides align to TRBD1. Losses at the gene ends were 0 bases for V and 7 bases for J; bases not matched to a gene: 4. CDR1 is KGHSH and CDR2 is LQKENI in the germline V gene. The CDR3 is 15 amino acids. CDR3 residues: CASSPPNDRGEKLFF. The CDR3, as DNA: TGTGCCAGCTCACCACCGAACGACAGGGGTGAAAAACTGTTTTTT.

CDR3 amino acids: CASSIEPRGFTNEQFF. The CDR3 DNA follows: TGTGCCAGTAGTATAGAGCCCCGGGGTTTTACAAATGAGCAGTTCTTC. The V gene is TRBV19, the J gene TRBJ2-1; tentatively, D is TRBD2 (5 bases). The CDR3 is 16 amino acids. The V gene lost 0 bases and the J gene lost 7 bases, with 16 bases spanning the gap. Germline V lookup: CDR1 LNHDA, CDR2 SQIVND (reference sequence). The variable domain in full, completed from reference TRBV19 and TRBJ2-1, reads DGGITQSPKYLFRKEGQNVTLSCEQNLNHDAMYWYRQDPGQGLRLIYYSQIVNDFQKGDIAEGYSVSREKKESFPLTVTSAQKNPTAFYLCASSIEPRGFTNEQFFGPGTRLTVL.

CDR3 in DNA: TGTGCCAGCAGCCCCGTAAGCGGCGGGAGGGCCCGGGGGGAGCTGTTTTTT. Encoded protein: CASSPVSGGRARGELFF. The chain links TRBV13 to TRBJ2-2; 9 bases line up with TRBD2. This CDR3 comprises 17 residues. J was trimmed by 8 bases and V by 5 bases; bases with no gene match: 15. The V gene's germline CDR1 is PRHDT and CDR2 FYEKMQ (reference sequence).

Here the CDR3 reads CSVKRDREAGEQYF. CDR3 DNA sequence: TGCAGCGTCAAGCGGGACAGGGAGGCAGGAGAGCAGTACTTC. The gene calls are TRBV29-1 and TRBJ2-7; 9 nucleotides match TRBD1. Germline assignment: CDR1 SQVTM and CDR2 ANQGSEA. The CDR3 spans 14 residues. J lost 7 bases, V lost 6 bases, and 13 bases had no gene match.

V and J are TRBV4-1 and TRBJ2-4; TRBD1 is a possible D gene (6 bases). Trimming removed 2 bases from V and 4 bases from J, with 18 bases in between. Germline lookup yields CDR1 MGHRA and CDR2 YSYEKL. The CDR3 contains 17 residues. This chain's CDR3 is CASSQHDYRVVKNIQYF. CDR3 sequence (DNA): TGCGCCAGCAGCCAACACGATTACAGGGTGGTGAAAAACATTCAGTACTTC.

J is TRBJ1-2 and V is TRBV28, with D hard to call. The CDR3 sequence is 14 residues long. Trimming took off 5 bases at V and 8 bases at J, with 18 bases between the two ends. The germline CDR1 and CDR2 sequences are MDHEN and SYDVKM. CDR3 nucleotide sequence: TGTGCCAGCAGTCCGACCCCAACCCCGGGGGGCTACACCTTC. It translates to CASSPTPTPGGYTF.

The chain employs TRBV5-1 and TRBJ1-1, with D perhaps TRBD1 (5 bases). Germline V gene lookup returns CDR1 SGHRS and CDR2 YFSETQ. With 7 bases removed from V and 0 bases from J, the gap between germline ends came to 16 bases. The CDR3 is 15 residues long. The DNA of the CDR3 is TGCGCCAGCTCTCCGTATACAGGTTTGAACACTGAAGCTTTCTTT. Its translation: CASSPYTGLNTEAFF.

This rearrangement joins TRBV9 to TRBJ1-1, with TRBD1 identical over 7 bases. The V gene's germline CDR1 is SGDLS and CDR2 YYNGEE. CDR3 length equals 15 residues. The junction had 9 bases not matched to a gene; V was cut back by 3 bases and J by 4 bases. The CDR3 DNA reads as TGTGCCAGCAGCGGTACAGGGGTGGTTACCACTGAAGCTTTCTTT. The encoded protein is CASSGTGVVTTEAFF.

The chain is built from TRBV19 and TRBJ1-2; 7 bases fit TRBD1. Germline-derived CDR1 and CDR2 are LNHDA and SQIVND (reference sequence). After removal of 5 bases from V and 2 bases from J, the junction contained 2 bases not matched to a gene. This CDR3 has 13 amino acids. As DNA, the CDR3 is TGTGCCAGTAGTCTGACAGGGAACTATGGCTACACCTTC. It is translated as CASSLTGNYGYTF. The full variable domain, in which reference TRBV19 and TRBJ1-2 provide the parts outside the CDR3, is DGGITQSPKYLFRKEGQNVTLSCEQNLNHDAMYWYRQDPGQGLRLIYYSQIVNDFQKGDIAEGYSVSREKKESFPLTVTSAQKNPTAFYLCASSLTGNYGYTFGSGTRLTVV.

The rearrangement uses TRBV5-3 and TRBJ2-3; 7 nucleotides align to TRBD2. TRBV5-3 is an open reading frame whose function is uncertain. CDR3 length: 17 residues. V shed 4 bases and J 1 base; nucleotides not matched to a gene: 12. The CDR3 coding sequence is TGTGCCAGAAGCCTGACTGCACTAGCGTCCCGCACAGATACGCAGTATTTT. Translated, it gives CARSLTALASRTDTQYF.

The chain couples TRBV19 to TRBJ2-1; 9 bases align to TRBD2. J gave up 3 bases and V 11 bases, and 5 bases lay outside the gene matches. The CDR3 has 13 amino acids. Germline V CDR1 and CDR2: LNHDA, SQIVND (reference sequence). The CDR3 sequence is CAVSSGNYNEQFF. DNA of the CDR3: TGTGCCGTTTCTAGCGGGAACTACAATGAGCAGTTCTTC. The full variable domain, with the rest looked up from reference TRBV19 and TRBJ2-1, is DGGITQSPKYLFRKEGQNVTLSCEQNLNHDAMYWYRQDPGQGLRLIYYSQIVNDFQKGDIAEGYSVSREKKESFPLTVTSAQKNPTAFYLCAVSSGNYNEQFFGPGTRLTVL.

Only one count was recorded for this clone. This chain connects TRBV29-1 to TRBJ1-2; TRBD1 matches 7 bases. This CDR3 is 14 amino acids long. With 4 bases clipped from V and 2 bases from J, the junction kept 7 bases outside the gene matches. CDR1 and CDR2 (germline): SQVTM, ANQGSEA. The DNA of the CDR3 is TGCAGCGTTGCTGGACAGGCCTCAAACTATGGCTACACCTTC. It translates to CSVAGQASNYGYTF.

This clone appeared a single time. The rearrangement links TRBV27 to TRBJ1-3; D might be TRBD1 (6 bases). This CDR3 is built from 15 residues. Trimming stripped 6 bases from V and 4 bases from J, with 16 bases between. Germline CDR1 and CDR2: MNHEY and SMNVEV (reference sequence). CDR3 sequence (DNA): TGTGCCAGCAGCCCCCGGGGGGCGCGAGGAAACACCATATATTTT. Its translation is CASSPRGARGNTIYF.

The chain joins TRBV27 to TRBJ2-2; tentative D call: TRBD2 (5 bases). Deletions cut 5 bases from V and 13 bases from J, with 17 bases between. CDR1 and CDR2 from the germline V gene are MNHEY and SMNVEV (reference sequence). CDR3 length: 13 residues. The CDR3 protein is CASSTLTMIALFF. As DNA, the CDR3 is TGTGCCAGCAGTACCCTGACTATGATAGCGCTGTTTTTT.

The chain recombines TRBV19 with TRBJ2-1, with D possibly being TRBD2 (7 bases). V was pared by 4 bases and J by 8 bases, with 15 bases between. This CDR3 has 14 amino acids. Germline CDR1 reads LNHDA; CDR2 reads SQIVND (reference sequence). The CDR3, as DNA: TGTGCCAGTAGTAAGGGGGGGGGAGTGGATGAGCAGTTCTTC. Its protein is CASSKGGGVDEQFF.

This clone was seen once. V usage is TRBV11-2 and J usage is TRBJ2-1, with 7 bases matching TRBD2. CDR3 length: 17 amino acids. V lost 1 base, J lost 6 bases, and 12 bases stayed unmatched. The germline V gene has CDR1 SGHAT and CDR2 FQNNGV. The CDR3 bases are TGTGCCAGCAGCTTAGGGGTAGCGGGTCTAAGGGGCAATGAGCAGTTCTTC. Translation: CASSLGVAGLRGNEQFF.

The chain combines TRBV9 with TRBJ1-2; TRBD1 might be the D (5 bases). Germline CDR1 SGDLS, CDR2 YYNGEE. The ends were cut back, 3 bases at V and 4 bases at J, with 22 bases in the middle. The CDR3 is 17 residues long. Here the CDR3 DNA reads TGTGCCAGCAGCGCCCGTTCCCGGGGGTCAGTAGGCTATGGCTACACCTTC. Translation gives CASSARSRGSVGYGYTF.

This clone was detected only once. This sequence joins TRBV5-1 and TRBJ2-3; D uncertain. This CDR3 region has 15 residues. The V end lost 5 bases, the J end lost 2 bases, and 15 bases lay between the germline ends. The germline V gene has CDR1 SGHRS and CDR2 YFSETQ. The CDR3 spells CASRYTELPTDTQYF. The CDR3 nucleotides are TGCGCCAGCAGATACACGGAGCTGCCCACAGATACGCAGTATTTT.